This T cell receptor beta chain was identified in a study of T cells in Graves' hyperthyroidism and ophthalmopathy. Study overall: Any treatment followed the collection of peripheral blood at initial diagnosis. Study-level findings and limits: Ophthalmopathy and stable hyperthyroidism were separated by a 13 V-J model.

Stability of Graves' hyperthyroidism was defined as absent ophthalmopathy progression within 18 months. Hyperthyroidism had been newly diagnosed in patients aged 18 to 65, and its duration was under 2 months. Amplification of TCR beta CDR3 regions was performed using RNA transcripts as template. First-round RT-PCR of the TCR CDR3 relied on the HTBI primer set. A single record per CDR3 protein comes from TCRdb applying MiXCR to the multiplex PCR reads. The sample holds about 420,000 distinct CDR3 sequences, roughly 15% seen once. This clonotype was picked up many times. The antigen remains unidentified. Germline V gene data show CDR1 as KGHSH and CDR2 as LQKENI. Deletions cut 0 bases from V and 5 bases from J, with 17 bases between. The CDR3 consists of 17 residues.

Sequencing was done on a sample of blood. The chain combines TRBV18 with TRBJ2-1; tentatively, D is TRBD1 or TRBD2 (5 bases each). The receptor comes from a woman in her late teens or twenties with Graves' hyperthyroidism. As DNA, the CDR3 is TGTGCCAGCTCACCACCGGCCGGACCCTCGGGGCACAATGAGCAGTTCTTC. Translating gives CASSPPAGPSGHNEQFF.